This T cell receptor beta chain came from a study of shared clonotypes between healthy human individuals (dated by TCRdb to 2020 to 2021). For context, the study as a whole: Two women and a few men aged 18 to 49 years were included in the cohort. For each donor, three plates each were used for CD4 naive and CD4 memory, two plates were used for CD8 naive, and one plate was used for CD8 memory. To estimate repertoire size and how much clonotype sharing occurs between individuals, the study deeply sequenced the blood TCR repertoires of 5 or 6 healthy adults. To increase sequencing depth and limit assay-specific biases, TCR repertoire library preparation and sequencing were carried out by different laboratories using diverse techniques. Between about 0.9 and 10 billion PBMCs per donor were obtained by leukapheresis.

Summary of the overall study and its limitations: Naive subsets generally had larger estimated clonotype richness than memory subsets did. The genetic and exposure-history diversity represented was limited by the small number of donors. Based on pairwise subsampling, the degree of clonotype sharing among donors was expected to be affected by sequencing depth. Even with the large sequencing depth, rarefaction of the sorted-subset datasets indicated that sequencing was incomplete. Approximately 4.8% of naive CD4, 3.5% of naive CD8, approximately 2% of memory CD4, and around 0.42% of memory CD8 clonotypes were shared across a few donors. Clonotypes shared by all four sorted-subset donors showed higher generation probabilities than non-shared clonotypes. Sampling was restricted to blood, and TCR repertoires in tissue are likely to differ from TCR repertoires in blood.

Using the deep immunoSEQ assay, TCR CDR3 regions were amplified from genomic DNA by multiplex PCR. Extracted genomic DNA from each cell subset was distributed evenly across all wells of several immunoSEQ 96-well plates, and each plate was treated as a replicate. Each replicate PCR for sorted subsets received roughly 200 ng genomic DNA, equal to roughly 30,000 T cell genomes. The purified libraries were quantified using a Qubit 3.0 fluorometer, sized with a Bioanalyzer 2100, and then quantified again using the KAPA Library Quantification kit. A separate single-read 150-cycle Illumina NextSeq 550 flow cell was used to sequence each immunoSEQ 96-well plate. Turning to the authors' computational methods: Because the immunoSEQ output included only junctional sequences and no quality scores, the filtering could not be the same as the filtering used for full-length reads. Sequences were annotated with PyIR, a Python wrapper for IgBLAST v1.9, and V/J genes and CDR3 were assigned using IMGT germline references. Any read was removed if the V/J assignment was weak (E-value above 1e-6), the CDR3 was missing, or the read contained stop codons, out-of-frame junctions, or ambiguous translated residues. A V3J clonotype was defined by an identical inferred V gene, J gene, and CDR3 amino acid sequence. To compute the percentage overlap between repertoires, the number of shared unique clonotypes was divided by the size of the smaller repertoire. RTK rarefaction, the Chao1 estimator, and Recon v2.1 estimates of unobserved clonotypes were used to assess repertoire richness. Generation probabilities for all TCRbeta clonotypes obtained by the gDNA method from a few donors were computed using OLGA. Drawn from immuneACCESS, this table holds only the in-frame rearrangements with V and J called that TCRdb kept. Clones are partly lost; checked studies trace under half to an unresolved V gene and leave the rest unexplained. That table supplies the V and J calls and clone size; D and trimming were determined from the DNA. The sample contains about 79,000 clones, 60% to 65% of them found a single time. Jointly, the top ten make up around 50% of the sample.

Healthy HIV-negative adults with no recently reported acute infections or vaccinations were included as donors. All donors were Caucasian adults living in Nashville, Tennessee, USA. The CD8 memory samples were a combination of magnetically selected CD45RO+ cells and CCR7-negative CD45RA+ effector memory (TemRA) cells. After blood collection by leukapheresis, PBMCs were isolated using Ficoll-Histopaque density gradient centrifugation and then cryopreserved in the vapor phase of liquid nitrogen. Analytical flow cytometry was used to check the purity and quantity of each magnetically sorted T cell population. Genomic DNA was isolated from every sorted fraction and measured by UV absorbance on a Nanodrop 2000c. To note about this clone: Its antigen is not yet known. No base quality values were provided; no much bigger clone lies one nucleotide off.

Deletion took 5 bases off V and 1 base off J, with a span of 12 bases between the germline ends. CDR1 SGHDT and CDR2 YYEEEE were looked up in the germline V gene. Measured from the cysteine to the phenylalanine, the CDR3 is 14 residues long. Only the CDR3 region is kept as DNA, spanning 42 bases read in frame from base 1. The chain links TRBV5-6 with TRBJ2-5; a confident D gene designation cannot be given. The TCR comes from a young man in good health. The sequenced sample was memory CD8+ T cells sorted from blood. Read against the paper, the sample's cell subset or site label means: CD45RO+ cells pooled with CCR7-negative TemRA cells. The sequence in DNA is TGTGCCAGCAGGACTGGAAACCTCCAAGAGACCCAGTACTTC. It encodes CASRTGNLQETQYF.